This T cell receptor (beta chain) came from a study of blood T cells in healthy people across ages. The study's findings and limits: Naive CD4+ cells and diversity were both higher in long-lived donors than in aged donors.

CDR1 and CDR2 from the germline V gene are WSHSY and SAAADI. This CDR3 contains 15 residues. It was with a sample-barcoded 5' primer and a J-beta primer mix that a second PCR of roughly 7 to 12 cycles was run. TCRdb ran MiXCR on the 5' RACE reads and lists one entry per CDR3 protein. The data show hundreds of thousands of distinct CDR3 sequences, with 45% to 65% seen just once and 30% to 40% held by the top ten. This clonotype showed up just a few times. Its antigen is unidentified. The receptor comes from a man aged 60 to 69 in good health. Sequencing was done on a sample of blood. The genes are TRBV10-2 and TRBJ2-4, with 14 nucleotides matching TRBD2. The J call may be incorrect, as the DNA end agrees better with TRBJ2-7. The CDR3 region is CASSSGLAGGDEQYF. In DNA form, the CDR3 reads TGCGCCAGCAGTTCCGGACTAGCGGGGGGTGACGAGCAGTACTTC.